This is a list of T cell receptor beta chains from one sample in a study of OX40 agonist ivuxolimab in advanced cancers. Generated by immunoSEQ multiplex PCR, the TCRdb table keeps only in-frame clones and is missing some. The profile covers 94,000 or so clones, with about 85% appearing a single time and roughly 1.1% taken by the ten largest. Material: CD4+ or CD8+ T cells sorted from blood, obtained in a trial of the OX40 agonist ivuxolimab. These receptors all come from an adult with an advanced solid tumor such as melanoma, head and neck, liver or kidney cancer. CDR3s include the opening cysteine and the closing phenylalanine or tryptophan. D genes are given only for firm matches. Clone size is stated in some rows and not others, as once, few, many or a class when expanded.

j_call,d_call,clone_size,v_call,cdr3_aa,cdr3_nt
TRBJ2-3,NA,NA,TRBV28,CASSLPGPVADTQYF,TGTGCCAGCAGTTTACCGGGACCCGTAGCAGATACGCAGTATTTT
TRBJ1-1,NA,NA,TRBV11-3,CASSPGVGRPTEAFF,TGTGCCAGCAGCCCCGGTGTGGGTAGGCCCACTGAAGCTTTCTTT
TRBJ1-1,NA,NA,TRBV30,CAWSVTGTGEAFF,TGTGCCTGGAGTGTTACTGGAACAGGGGAAGCTTTCTTT
TRBJ2-2,NA,NA,TRBV6-6,CASSSHMNTGELFF,TGTGCCAGCAGTTCCCACATGAACACCGGGGAGCTGTTTTTT
TRBJ2-7,NA,NA,TRBV6-4,CASSEDHRSYEQYF,TGTGCCAGCAGTGAAGACCACCGCTCCTACGAGCAGTACTTC
TRBJ1-3,NA,NA,TRBV19,CASSIQVTSSGNTIYF,TGTGCCAGTAGTATCCAGGTGACATCATCGGGAAACACCATATATTTT
TRBJ2-1,TRBD2,NA,TRBV7-2,CASSLGTSGGPSRFF,TGTGCCAGCAGCTTAGGGACTAGCGGGGGCCCCTCAAGATTCTTC
TRBJ2-7,NA,NA,TRBV5-6,CASSPRGAGTEQYF,TGTGCCAGCAGCCCACGGGGCGCCGGGACCGAGCAGTACTTC
TRBJ1-6,NA,NA,TRBV6-6,CASRSGTPGSPLHF,TGTGCCAGCAGATCCGGTACTCCGGGGTCACCCCTCCACTTT
TRBJ2-2,NA,NA,TRBV7-9,CASSLVFQMPGELFF,TGTGCCAGCAGCTTAGTTTTCCAAATGCCCGGGGAGCTGTTTTTT
TRBJ2-4,TRBD1,NA,TRBV10-2,CASSGTGDTKNIQYF,TGCGCCAGCAGTGGTACAGGGGACACCAAAAACATTCAGTACTTC
TRBJ1-6,NA,few,TRBV14,CASRLRGDGSPLHF,TGTGCCAGCAGGCTCAGGGGAGACGGGTCACCCCTCCACTTT
TRBJ2-1,NA,once,TRBV7-9,CASSPTGITYNEQFF,TGTGCCAGCAGCCCTACAGGGATTACCTACAATGAGCAGTTCTTC
TRBJ1-2,TRBD1,NA,TRBV18,CASSPQGQGSAYGYTF,TGTGCCAGCTCACCTCAGGGACAGGGGTCGGCCTATGGCTACACCTTC
TRBJ1-5,TRBD1,NA,TRBV6-5,CASSRTGTGDQPQHF,TGTGCCAGCAGTCGTACCGGGACAGGGGATCAGCCCCAGCATTTT
TRBJ2-3,NA,NA,TRBV4-1,CASSQVTATLDTQYF,TGCGCCAGCAGCCAAGTGACCGCAACCCTGGATACGCAGTATTTT
TRBJ1-6,TRBD1,NA,TRBV6-1,CASLQGLGSPLHF,TGTGCCAGTTTACAGGGGTTGGGGTCACCCCTCCACTTT
TRBJ2-3,TRBD2,NA,TRBV27,CASSFLIAGNTDTQYF,TGTGCCAGCAGTTTTTTAATAGCGGGGAACACAGATACGCAGTATTTT
TRBJ1-1,TRBD1,NA,TRBV28,CASSLLGTGVVDTEAFF,TGTGCCAGCAGTTTATTAGGGACAGGGGTAGTGGACACTGAAGCTTTCTTT
TRBJ2-1,TRBD2,NA,TRBV9,CASSVLAGAYNEQFF,TGTGCCAGCAGCGTGCTAGCGGGGGCTTACAATGAGCAGTTCTTC
TRBJ2-2,NA,NA,TRBV11-1,CASSQGLNTGELFF,TGTGCCAGCAGCCAAGGGTTAAACACCGGGGAGCTGTTTTTT
TRBJ2-5,TRBD2,NA,TRBV5-1,CASSSTPGLAGFWKTQYF,TGCGCCAGCAGCTCCACCCCGGGACTAGCGGGGTTTTGGAAGACCCAGTACTTC